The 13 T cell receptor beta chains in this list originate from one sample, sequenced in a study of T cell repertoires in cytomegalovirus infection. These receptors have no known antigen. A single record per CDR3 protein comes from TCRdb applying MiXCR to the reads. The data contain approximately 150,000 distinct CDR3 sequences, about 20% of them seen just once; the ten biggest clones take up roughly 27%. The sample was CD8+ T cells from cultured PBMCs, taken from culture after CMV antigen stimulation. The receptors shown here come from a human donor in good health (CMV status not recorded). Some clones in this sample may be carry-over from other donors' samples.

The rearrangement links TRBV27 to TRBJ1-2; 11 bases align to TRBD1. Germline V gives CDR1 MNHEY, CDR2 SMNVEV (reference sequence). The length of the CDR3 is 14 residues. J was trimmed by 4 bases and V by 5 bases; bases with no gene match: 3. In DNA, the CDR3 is TGTGCCAGCAGTGGGACAGGGGGGATCTATGGCTACACCTTC. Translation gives CASSGTGGIYGYTF.

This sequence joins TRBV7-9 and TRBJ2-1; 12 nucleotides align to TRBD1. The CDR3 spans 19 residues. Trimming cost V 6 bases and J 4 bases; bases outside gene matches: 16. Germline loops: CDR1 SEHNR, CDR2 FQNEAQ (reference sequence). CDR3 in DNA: TGTGCCAGCAGACGCCCAAACCCGGGACAGGGGGCAAGGTACAATGAGCAGTTCTTC. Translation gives CASRRPNPGQGARYNEQFF.

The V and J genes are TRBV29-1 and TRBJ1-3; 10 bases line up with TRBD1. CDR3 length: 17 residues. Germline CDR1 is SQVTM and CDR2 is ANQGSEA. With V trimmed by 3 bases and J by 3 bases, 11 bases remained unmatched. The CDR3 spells CSVEGQGTLEGGNTIYF. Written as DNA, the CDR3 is TGCAGCGTTGAGGGACAGGGGACCCTCGAGGGTGGAAACACCATATATTTT.

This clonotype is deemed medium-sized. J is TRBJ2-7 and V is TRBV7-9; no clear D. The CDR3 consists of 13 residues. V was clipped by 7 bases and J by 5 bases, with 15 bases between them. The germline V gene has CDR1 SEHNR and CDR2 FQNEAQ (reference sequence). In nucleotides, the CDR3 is TGTGCCAGCACGCCGTCGGGTTCCGACGAGCAGTACTTC. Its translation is CASTPSGSDEQYF. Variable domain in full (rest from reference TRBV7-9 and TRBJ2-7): DTGVSQNPRHKITKRGQNVTFRCDPISEHNRLYWYRQTLGQGPEFLTYFQNEAQLEKSRLLSDRFSAERPKGSFSTLEIQRTEQGDSAMYLCASTPSGSDEQYFGPGTRLTVT.

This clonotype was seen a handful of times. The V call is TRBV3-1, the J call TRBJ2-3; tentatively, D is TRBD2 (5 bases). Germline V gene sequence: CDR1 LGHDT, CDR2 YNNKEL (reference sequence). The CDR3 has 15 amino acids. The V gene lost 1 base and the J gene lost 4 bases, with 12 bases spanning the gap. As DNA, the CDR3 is TGTGCCAGCAGCCAAGGATTGCTAGCAGCAGATACGCAGTATTTT. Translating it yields CASSQGLLAADTQYF.

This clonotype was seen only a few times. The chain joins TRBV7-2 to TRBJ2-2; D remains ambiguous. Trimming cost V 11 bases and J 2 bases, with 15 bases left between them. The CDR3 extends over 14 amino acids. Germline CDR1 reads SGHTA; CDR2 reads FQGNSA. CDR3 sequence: CAAFGFTNTGELFF. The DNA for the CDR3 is TGTGCCGCCTTCGGGTTTACTAACACCGGGGAGCTGTTTTTT.

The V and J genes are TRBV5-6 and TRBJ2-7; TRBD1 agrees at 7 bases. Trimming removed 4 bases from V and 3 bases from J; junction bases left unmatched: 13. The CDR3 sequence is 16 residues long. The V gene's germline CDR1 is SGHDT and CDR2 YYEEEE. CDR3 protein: CASSDPLGQEYYEQYF. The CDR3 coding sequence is TGTGCCAGCAGCGATCCCCTCGGACAGGAATACTACGAGCAGTACTTC.

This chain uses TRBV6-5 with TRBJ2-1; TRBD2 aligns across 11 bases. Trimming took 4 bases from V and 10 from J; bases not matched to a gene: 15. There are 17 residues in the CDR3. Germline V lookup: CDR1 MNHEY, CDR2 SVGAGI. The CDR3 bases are TGTGCCAGCAGTTCACTAGCGGGGGACCTGATAATGCGGGAGCAGTTCTTC. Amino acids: CASSSLAGDLIMREQFF.

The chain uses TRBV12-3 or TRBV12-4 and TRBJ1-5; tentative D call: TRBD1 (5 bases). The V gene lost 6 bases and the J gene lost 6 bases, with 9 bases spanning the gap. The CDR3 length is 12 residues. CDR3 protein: CASRNQGQPQHF. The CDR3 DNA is TGTGCCAGCAGAAACCAGGGTCAGCCCCAGCATTTT.

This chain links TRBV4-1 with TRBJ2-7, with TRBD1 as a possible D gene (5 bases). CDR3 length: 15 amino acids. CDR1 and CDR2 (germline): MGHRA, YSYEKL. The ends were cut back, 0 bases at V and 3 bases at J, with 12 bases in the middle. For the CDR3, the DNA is TGCGCCAGCAGCCAAGACCAAGGGGTGGGCTACGAGCAGTACTTC. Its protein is CASSQDQGVGYEQYF.

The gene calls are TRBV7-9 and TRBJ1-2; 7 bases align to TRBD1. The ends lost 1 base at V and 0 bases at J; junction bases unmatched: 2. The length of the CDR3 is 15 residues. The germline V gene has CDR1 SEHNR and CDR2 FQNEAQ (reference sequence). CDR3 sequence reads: CASSLDRGTNYGYTF. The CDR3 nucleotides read TGTGCCAGCAGCTTAGACAGGGGAACTAACTATGGCTACACCTTC.

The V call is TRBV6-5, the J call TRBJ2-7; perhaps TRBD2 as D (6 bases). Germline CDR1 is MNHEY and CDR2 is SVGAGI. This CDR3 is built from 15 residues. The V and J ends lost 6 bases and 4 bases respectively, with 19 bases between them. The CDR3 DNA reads TGTGCCAGCAGCCCTGACTGGGACTCCCAATACGAGCAGTACTTC. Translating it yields CASSPDWDSQYEQYF.

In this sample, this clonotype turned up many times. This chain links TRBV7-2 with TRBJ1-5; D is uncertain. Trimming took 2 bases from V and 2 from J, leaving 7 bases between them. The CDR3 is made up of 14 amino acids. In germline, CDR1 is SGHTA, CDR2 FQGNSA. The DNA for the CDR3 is TGTGCCAGCAGCTTAAGCGGGGGCAATCAGCCCCAGCATTTT. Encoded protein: CASSLSGGNQPQHF.